The T cell receptor beta chain described here comes from a study of blood T cell repertoires in COVID-19. As for the study in general: Researchers got acute and convalescent COVID-19 samples from the United States, Italy and Spain. PBMCs, B-cell-depleted T cells, or T cells were the source of the cDNA or gDNA that made up the material.

Germline V lookup: CDR1 SGHRS, CDR2 YFSETQ. This CDR3 is 14 amino acids long. The V segment lost 4 bases and the J segment 4 bases; nucleotides outside the gene matches: 6. Original data processing: For nucleated cells, counts were estimated from reference gene primer amplification. The protocol was immunoSEQ multiplex PCR, while the TCRdb copy is restricted to in-frame clones and leaves out a portion. The V and J calls and the clone size are those of that table, but D and trimming were determined from the DNA. This sample has 180,000 or so clones, with approximately 88% found just once. This chain uses TRBV5-1 with TRBJ2-5; 8 nucleotides match TRBD1. The sequenced sample was peripheral blood. The receptor's source is a woman aged 25-40 years with acute or convalescent COVID-19. This CDR3 reads CASSPGQAAETQYF. CDR3 sequence (DNA): TGCGCCAGCAGCCCGGGACAGGCAGCAGAGACCCAGTACTTC.